This T cell receptor beta chain was sequenced in a study of cytomegalovirus exposure and HLA in healthy donors. The CDR3 consists of 15 residues. V gave up 1 base and J gave up 4 bases; unmatched junction bases: 6. Germline V gene data show CDR1 as SGHKS and CDR2 as YYEKEE (reference sequence). 60 Vbeta and 13 Jbeta primers were used in PCR. Repertoires were generated with immunoSEQ multiplex PCR, while TCRdb's copy carries only in-frame clones and drops some. The sample lists some 220,000 clones; 78% were seen once. The J gene is TRBJ1-1, the V gene TRBV5-5; 8 nucleotides agree with TRBD1. The specimen was PBMCs. This TCR came from a boy aged 5-17 years in good health and CMV-seronegative. The CDR3 here is CASSLLTGGFTEAFF. CDR3 sequence (DNA): TGTGCCAGCAGCTTGTTAACAGGGGGTTTCACTGAAGCTTTCTTT.